This T cell receptor (beta chain) stems from a study of T cell repertoires in cytomegalovirus infection. The length of the CDR3 is 14 residues. Trimming removed 3 bases at V and 1 base at J, with 12 bases between. CDR1 is DFQATT, CDR2 SNEGSKA, per germline (reference sequence). To note about this clonotype: Its matching antigen is unknown.

General study points: There were HLA-C-restricted CMV-specific TCR beta clonotypes dominating the ex vivo response.

In TCRdb, the reads were re-called with MiXCR into one record per CDR3 protein. This sample carries roughly 730,000 distinct CDR3 sequences, around 31% of them seen once, and the ten largest clones take roughly 18%. This chain connects TRBV20-1 to TRBJ2-5; D possibly uses TRBD1 or TRBD2 (6 bases each). The sample here was cultured PBMCs, taken from culture after CMV antigen stimulation. The source is a human donor in good health (CMV status not recorded). Some clones in this sample may be carry-over from other donors' samples. In DNA form, the CDR3 reads TGCAGTGCTAGTGCCGGGGGCAGCCAAGAGACCCAGTACTTC. It yields the protein CSASAGGSQETQYF.